This entry concerns a single TCR beta chain. Original methodology: Filtering was not the same, since immunoSEQ gave junction-only sequences without quality scores. TCRdb keeps only in-frame clones here, not all; method: immunoSEQ multiplex PCR. V and J calls and clone size come straight from that table; D and trimming were deduced from the DNA. The repertoire consists of fewer than 650,000 clones, with around 78% occurring once and the leading ten covering 10% to 15%. This record comes from a study of shared clonotypes between healthy human individuals. Deletions cut 1 base from V and 2 bases from J, with 9 bases between. Germline assignment: CDR1 SGHTA and CDR2 FQGNSA. CDR3 length equals 14 residues. Donors had no recently reported acute infections or vaccinations and were HIV-negative.

This clonotype originated in a woman aged 40 to 55 in good health. Some clones in this sample may be carry-over from other donors' samples. The chain joins TRBV7-2 to TRBJ2-7, with D perhaps TRBD2 (5 bases). Sequenced material: PBMCs. The CDR3 sequence is CASSLEAGTYEQYF. Written as DNA, the CDR3 is TGTGCCAGCAGCTTAGAGGCGGGTACCTACGAGCAGTACTTC.